These 18 T cell receptor beta chains came from one sample sequenced in a study of T cell repertoires in cytomegalovirus infection. No antigens are known for them. TCRdb recomputed calls from the reads with MiXCR, one row per CDR3 protein. The sample lists about 110,000 distinct CDR3 sequences; roughly a tenth were seen once. Specimen: PBMCs, sequenced either directly or after in vitro stimulation (not recorded which). Every receptor here comes from a human donor in good health (CMV status not recorded). Some clones in this sample may be carry-over from other donors' samples.

In this sample, this clonotype turned up many times. The chain carries TRBV4-3 and TRBJ2-3; 10 nucleotides line up with TRBD1. The ends lost 4 bases at V and 6 bases at J; junction bases unmatched: 7. The germline V gene has CDR1 LGHNA and CDR2 YSLEER. The CDR3 has 15 amino acids. CDR3: CASSLVGTGVDTQYF. The CDR3 DNA sequence: TGCGCCAGCAGCCTCGTGGGGACAGGGGTGGATACGCAGTATTTT.

The rearrangement uses TRBV5-4 and TRBJ2-3, with 11 bases identical to TRBD2. J lost 4 bases, V lost 4 bases, and 8 bases had no gene match. Germline V CDR1 and CDR2: SGHNT, YYREEE (reference sequence). CDR3 length: 16 amino acids. CDR3 DNA sequence: TGTGCCAGCAGCAAAACGACTAGCGGGACACCAGATACGCAGTATTTT. This encodes CASSKTTSGTPDTQYF.

This clonotype has just a few counts. The chain couples TRBV24-1 to TRBJ2-1; D gene unclear. The germline V gene encodes CDR1 KGHDR and CDR2 SFDVKD. The CDR3 consists of 13 residues. Trimming removed 3 bases at V and 7 bases at J, with 9 bases between. Here the CDR3 reads CATSDPPGNEQFF. DNA for the CDR3: TGTGCCACCAGTGATCCCCCCGGGAATGAGCAGTTCTTC.

This clonotype was observed a few times. The chain links TRBV12-3 or TRBV12-4 to TRBJ2-1; 8 bases map to TRBD1. The CDR3 totals 16 residues. Trimming took 2 bases from V and 3 from J; bases not matched to a gene: 6. The CDR3 DNA reads as TGTGCCAGCAGTTTATTTGGGACAGGTGTCTACAATGAGCAGTTCTTC. Residues: CASSLFGTGVYNEQFF.

This clonotype was detected a few times. The chain uses TRBV24-1 and TRBJ2-1, with 8 bases matching TRBD1. The CDR3 is 14 amino acids. V gave up 0 bases and J gave up 9 bases; unmatched junction bases: 3. CDR1 is KGHDR, CDR2 SFDVKD, per germline. The CDR3: CATSDLTGGREQFF. The CDR3 nucleotides read TGTGCCACCAGTGATTTGACAGGGGGTCGTGAGCAGTTCTTC.

V and J are TRBV7-2 and TRBJ2-1; no firm D call. The J call is in doubt because the DNA end fits TRBJ2-7 better. Germline CDR1 and CDR2: SGHTA and FQGNSA. The length of the CDR3 is 15 residues. CDR3 in amino acids: CASSFITGSYNEQYF. CDR3 sequence (DNA): TGTGCCAGCAGCTTCATAACCGGGTCCTACAATGAGCAGTACTTC.

This clonotype was seen ten or more times. Here the CDR3 reads CTTREGSDTQYF. The CDR3 region has the DNA TGCACCACGAGGGAGGGCTCAGATACGCAGTATTTT. This sequence joins TRBV29-1 and TRBJ2-3; 7 bases align to TRBD2. Germline CDR1 SQVTM, CDR2 ANQGSEA. CDR3 length: 12 residues.

The rearrangement joins TRBV6-2 or TRBV6-3 to TRBJ2-5; D ambiguous. V was pared by 7 bases and J by 5 bases, with 14 bases between. Germline V gene sequence: CDR1 MNHEY, CDR2 SVGEGT. The CDR3 runs to 13 residues. The CDR3 DNA reads as TGTGCCAGCACACAACCACCCTTGGAGACCCAGTACTTC. Translating it yields CASTQPPLETQYF.

V gene TRBV28 combines with J gene TRBJ1-1; 7 bases line up with TRBD1. J lost 1 base, V lost 6 bases, and 8 bases had no gene match. This CDR3 is 15 amino acids long. Germline CDR1 is MDHEN and CDR2 is SYDVKM. CDR3 in amino acids: CASRGRQGGNTEAFF. The CDR3 region has the DNA TGTGCCAGCAGGGGGAGACAGGGCGGGAACACTGAAGCTTTCTTT.

This clonotype came up many times. The chain joins TRBV12-5 to TRBJ1-2, with TRBD1 matching 9 bases. Germline V gene data show CDR1 as LGHNT and CDR2 as FRNRAP. V shed 0 bases, J shed 5 bases, and the junction held 7 bases outside the gene matches. The CDR3 runs to 16 residues. CDR3 residues: CASGLVITGGAYGYTF. The CDR3 DNA reads as TGTGCTAGTGGTTTGGTAATAACAGGGGGCGCTTATGGCTACACCTTC.

This chain uses TRBV12-3 or TRBV12-4 with TRBJ1-2; no firm D call. Trimming pared 4 bases from V and 4 bases from J, leaving 10 bases between. CDR3 length equals 13 residues. CDR3 residues: CASSSTSFYGYTF. The CDR3 DNA sequence: TGTGCCAGCAGTTCCACATCCTTCTATGGCTACACCTTC.

This clonotype was observed at least ten times. This rearrangement joins TRBV7-2 to TRBJ2-5, with 8 bases identical to TRBD1. Germline-derived CDR1 and CDR2 are SGHTA and FQGNSA. The CDR3 contains 14 residues. V shed 5 bases, J shed 5 bases, and the junction held 7 bases outside the gene matches. In DNA, the CDR3 is TGTGCCAGCAGCACCGGACAGGGAGGCGAGACCCAGTACTTC. Residues: CASSTGQGGETQYF.

This clonotype was counted ten times or more. The chain uses TRBV6-6 and TRBJ1-2; possibly TRBD1 for D (6 bases). Germline V gene data show CDR1 as MNHNY and CDR2 as SVGAGI (reference sequence). With 5 bases removed from V and 4 bases from J, the gap between germline ends came to 11 bases. The CDR3 runs to 13 residues. The CDR3 DNA reads TGTGCCAGCAGTATGCAGGGGTCCTATGGCTACACCTTC. Translation gives CASSMQGSYGYTF.

The V gene is TRBV18, the J gene TRBJ2-1; TRBD1 matches at 7 bases. Per the germline V gene, CDR1 is KGHSH and CDR2 is LQKENI. CDR3 length: 16 residues. J was trimmed by 5 bases and V by 6 bases; bases with no gene match: 13. Here the CDR3 DNA reads TGTGCCAGCTCCCTCAAGGTCAGGGGGATAGACAATGAGCAGTTCTTC. Amino acid sequence: CASSLKVRGIDNEQFF.

The chain recombines TRBV11-3 with TRBJ1-3; the D is unclear. The CDR3 sequence is 13 residues long. The germline V gene encodes CDR1 SGHNT and CDR2 YENEEA. The ends were cut back, 6 bases at V and 0 bases at J, with 6 bases in the middle. The chain's CDR3 is CASRTNSGNTIYF. CDR3 bases: TGTGCCAGCAGAACTAACTCTGGAAACACCATATATTTT.

This rearrangement joins TRBV20-1 to TRBJ2-5, with 7 positions matching TRBD2. The V and J ends lost 3 bases and 3 bases, in that order; junction bases with no gene match: 4. Germline V gene sequence: CDR1 DFQATT, CDR2 SNEGSKA (reference sequence). The CDR3 is made up of 13 amino acids. Here the CDR3 DNA reads TGCAGTGCTAGGCGTCTAGCGGAAGAGACCCAGTACTTC. This sequence encodes CSARRLAEETQYF.

In this sample, this clonotype turned up a few times. One junction end disagrees with the germline gene, perhaps due to a read error. The rearrangement links TRBV6-2 or TRBV6-3 to TRBJ2-4; D may be TRBD2 (6 bases). The length of the CDR3 is 15 residues. Germline CDR1 is MNHEY and CDR2 is SVGEGT. For the CDR3, the DNA is TGTGCTAGCAGTAGACCGGCGGGGGCCAAAAACATTCAGTACTTC. Protein sequence: CASSRPAGAKNIQYF.

V and J are TRBV27 and TRBJ1-5; the D is unclear. V was trimmed by 3 bases and J by 3 bases, leaving 18 bases between them. Germline-derived CDR1 and CDR2 are MNHEY and SMNVEV (reference sequence). CDR3 length: 17 residues. As DNA, the CDR3 is TGTGCCAGCAGTTTCCTCCCGTTTGGGAGAAACAATCAGCCCCAGCATTTT. This translates into CASSFLPFGRNNQPQHF.